The clone carrying this TCR beta chain was picked up a small number of times. TCRdb keeps only in-frame clones here, not all; method: immunoSEQ multiplex PCR. The table has around 83,000 clones, roughly 90% seen once. These data are taken from a study of T cell responses to AZD1222 COVID-19 vaccine. The CDR3 consists of 16 residues. Per germline, CDR1 SGDLS and CDR2 YYNGEE. Deletions cut 0 bases from V and 4 bases from J, with 16 bases between. The rearrangement joins TRBV9 to TRBJ1-1; maybe TRBD1 (6 bases). The sequenced sample was peripheral blood, obtained on day 0 of AZD1222 vaccination. The TCR originated in an adult in good health. CDR3 coding DNA: TGTGCCAGCAGCGTAGGGGCAGGGGCCGGAGGCACTGAAGCTTTCTTT. Translation: CASSVGAGAGGTEAFF. The full variable domain, completed using reference TRBV9 and TRBJ1-1, is DSGVTQTPKHLITATGQRVTLRCSPRSGDLSVYWYQQSLDQGLQFLIQYYNGEERAKGNILERFSAQQFPDLHSELNLSSLELGDSALYFCASSVGAGAGGTEAFFGQGTRLTVV.